A single sample is the source of the 9 T cell receptor beta chains below, sequenced in a study of long-term antiretroviral therapy in people with HIV. Survey-level resolution applied to immunoSEQ assay v3.0. Only in-frame clones appear in the TCRdb table, and some are missing; sequencing was by immunoSEQ multiplex PCR. Of approximately 27,000 clones in the sample, around 90% are singletons; the top ten hold roughly 3.6%. The starting material was unsorted PBMCs, obtained 1.8 years after starting antiretroviral therapy. The source of these receptors is a woman under 30 with HIV.

This clone occurred once. This chain joins TRBV5-1 and TRBJ2-1, with TRBD2 identical over 13 bases. Unmatched junction bases numbered 8, after V lost 3 bases and J lost 5 bases. The germline CDR1 and CDR2 sequences are SGHRS and YFSETQ. The CDR3 contains 17 residues. CDR3 amino acids: CASSSSGTSGANNEQFF. The CDR3 coding sequence is TGCGCCAGCAGCTCCTCGGGGACTAGCGGGGCTAACAATGAGCAGTTCTTC.

This clone was recorded once. V usage is TRBV11-2 and J usage is TRBJ1-1; the D is unclear. Trimming took 1 base from V and 4 from J, leaving 10 bases between them. Germline-derived CDR1 and CDR2 are SGHAT and FQNNGV. The CDR3 runs 14 residues. CDR3 nucleotides: TGTGCCAGCAGCTTAGGCACAGCGGGCACTGAAGCTTTCTTT. Amino acids: CASSLGTAGTEAFF.

The chain joins TRBV25-1 to TRBJ2-5; 10 nucleotides align to TRBD2. Germline CDR1 reads MGHDK; CDR2 reads SYGVNS. J was trimmed by 4 bases and V by 4 bases; bases with no gene match: 12. The CDR3 has 17 amino acids. CDR3 residues: CASSGGFSAGGRETQYF. The CDR3 DNA is TGTGCCAGCAGTGGGGGTTTCTCAGCGGGGGGGCGAGAGACCCAGTACTTC.

The chain is built from TRBV6-5 and TRBJ2-2; D call uncertain. The CDR3 length is 14 residues. From germline, CDR1 is MNHEY and CDR2 SVGAGI. Trimming took 7 bases from V and 5 from J, leaving 14 bases between them. The CDR3 protein is CASNTNMGTGELFF. CDR3 in DNA: TGTGCCAGCAACACTAACATGGGTACCGGGGAGCTGTTTTTT.

The chain carries TRBV10-3 and TRBJ2-3, with TRBD1 matching 8 bases. The V and J ends lost 1 base and 3 bases, in that order; junction bases with no gene match: 3. CDR3 length equals 15 residues. Germline-derived CDR1 and CDR2 are ENHRY and SYGVKD. The CDR3 loop reads CAISEWTGKTDTQYF. The CDR3, as DNA: TGTGCCATCAGTGAGTGGACAGGGAAGACAGATACGCAGTATTTT.

This clone was seen a handful of times. The chain has TRBV6-4 and TRBJ2-2; TRBD2 matches 10 bases. There are 15 residues in the CDR3. CDR1 and CDR2 from the germline V gene are MRHNA and SNTAGT. The J segment lost 3 bases and the V segment lost 4 bases, leaving 2 bases of the junction unmatched. CDR3 DNA sequence: TGTGCCAGCAGTGCTAGCGGGAGTTACACCGGGGAGCTGTTTTTT. Amino acid sequence: CASSASGSYTGELFF.

The chain uses TRBV6-5 and TRBJ2-5; D possibly uses TRBD1 or TRBD2 (5 bases each). V lost 5 bases, J lost 5 bases, and 9 bases lay in between. The CDR3 totals 12 residues. Germline V gene lookup returns CDR1 MNHEY and CDR2 SVGAGI. The CDR3 protein is CASSRDLETQYF. As DNA, the CDR3 is TGTGCCAGCAGTCGGGACCTGGAGACCCAGTACTTC.

A few counts support this clone. The chain recombines TRBV7-9 with TRBJ2-7; 9 bases agree with TRBD2. The CDR3 length is 15 residues. With 1 base clipped from V and 4 bases from J, the junction kept 5 bases outside the gene matches. CDR1 SEHNR and CDR2 FQNEAQ come from the germline V gene (reference sequence). CDR3 region: CASSLVLAGRYEQYF. The DNA for the CDR3 is TGTGCCAGCAGCTTAGTCCTAGCGGGGAGATACGAGCAGTACTTC.

The sample holds a few counts of this clone. The chain combines TRBV28 with TRBJ1-2; D gene unclear. This CDR3 has 14 amino acids. The ends were cut back, 6 bases at V and 2 bases at J, with 13 bases in the middle. The germline V gene encodes CDR1 MDHEN and CDR2 SYDVKM. The CDR3 reads CASRPSAWNYGYTF. The CDR3, as DNA: TGTGCCAGCAGACCCTCGGCGTGGAACTATGGCTACACCTTC.